This entry is about one T cell receptor beta chain. No antigen is known for it. Germline CDR1 is MNHEY and CDR2 is SMNVEV (reference sequence). CDR3 length equals 14 residues. The V and J ends lost 5 bases and 0 bases respectively, with 7 bases between them. The data were taken from a study of molecular identifiers for immune sequencing clone quantification. Study in general: In replicates, RNA from about 21,000 or 97,000 naive CD8 cells was divided five ways and four parts were sequenced.

General study results and limits: Clones that had above 20 RNA copies took up over 99% of effector molecules but under 1% in naive cells.

Sorting recovered naive CD8 T cells on a CD8+CD4-CCR7+CD45RA+ profile. From the PCR reads, TCRdb called clonotypes with MiXCR, one entry per CDR3 protein. Of over 35,000 distinct CDR3 sequences listed, under 20% were seen once; the top ten hold 7% to 9%. This TCR derives from a human donor in good health. Some libraries in this study had Jurkat cell RNA spiked in. V is TRBV27 and J is TRBJ2-2; no firm D call. Sequencing used naive CD8+ T cells from blood, with Jurkat cell RNA spiked in. Subset reported: FACS-sorted CD8+CD4-CCR7+CD45RA+ naive T cells. The CDR3 DNA follows: TGTGCCAGCAGTGTGGGAACGAACACCGGGGAGCTGTTTTTT. Its protein product is CASSVGTNTGELFF.